A single sample gave rise to the 27 T cell receptor beta chains below, sequenced in a study of cytomegalovirus exposure and HLA in healthy donors. Here immunoSEQ multiplex PCR was the method, and the copy in TCRdb shows in-frame clones only, minus some. Among some 250,000 clones, roughly 89% were seen once, and the ten largest hold more than 0.35%. The sequencing input was PBMCs. These receptors were taken from a woman aged 18-29 years in good health and CMV-seronegative.

V usage is TRBV4-1 and J usage is TRBJ2-2; 10 bases line up with TRBD1. The CDR3 runs to 16 residues. The germline V gene has CDR1 MGHRA and CDR2 YSYEKL. The V segment lost 4 bases and the J segment 3 bases; nucleotides outside the gene matches: 5. The CDR3 DNA sequence: TGCGCCAGCAGCCGAGCCGGGACAGGGGACACCGGGGAGCTGTTTTTT. Translating gives CASSRAGTGDTGELFF.

The V and J genes are TRBV7-9 and TRBJ2-7, with TRBD2 as a possible D gene (5 bases). Per the germline V gene, CDR1 is SEHNR and CDR2 is FQNEAQ (reference sequence). The CDR3 has 14 amino acids. The ends were cut back, 5 bases at V and 5 bases at J, with 16 bases in the middle. DNA for the CDR3: TGTGCCAGCAGCCCGGGATGGGGTGGCAACGAGCAGTACTTC. This gives the protein CASSPGWGGNEQYF.

This clone is a singleton in its sample. The gene calls are TRBV4-1 and TRBJ1-1; 7 bases map to TRBD1. CDR3 length: 16 residues. Germline V gene lookup returns CDR1 MGHRA and CDR2 YSYEKL. With 4 bases clipped from V and 0 bases from J, the junction kept 8 bases outside the gene matches. The chain's CDR3 is CASSPPTGPLNTEAFF. Written as DNA, the CDR3 is TGCGCCAGCAGCCCCCCGACAGGGCCATTGAACACTGAAGCTTTCTTT.

The rearrangement uses TRBV28 and TRBJ1-2; 7 bases fit TRBD1. Trimming removed 6 bases from V and 2 bases from J; junction bases left unmatched: 9. The CDR3 is 15 amino acids. Germline CDR1 reads MDHEN; CDR2 reads SYDVKM. CDR3 sequence reads: CASSITGTANYGYTF. The CDR3 region has the DNA TGTGCCAGCAGCATCACCGGGACAGCAAACTATGGCTACACCTTC.

V usage is TRBV28 and J usage is TRBJ1-1, with 7 bases aligning to TRBD1. From germline, CDR1 is MDHEN and CDR2 SYDVKM. This CDR3 spans 14 amino acids. Trimming removed 7 bases from V and 1 base from J; junction bases left unmatched: 6. The CDR3 DNA is TGTGCCAGCACCCCCGCAGGGGGGAACACTGAAGCTTTCTTT. This codes for CASTPAGGNTEAFF.

The V call is TRBV30, the J call TRBJ1-6; D not resolved. Deletions cut 5 bases from V and 7 bases from J, with 6 bases between. The CDR3 has 11 amino acids. Per germline, CDR1 GTSNPN and CDR2 SVGIG (reference sequence). CDR3 nucleotides: TGTGCCTGGTTGCGGAATTCACCCCTCCACTTT. Amino acids: CAWLRNSPLHF.

V usage is TRBV27 and J usage is TRBJ1-2; D call uncertain. Germline CDR1 is MNHEY and CDR2 is SMNVEV (reference sequence). The germline V and J ends were trimmed by 5 bases and 1 base, with 14 bases remaining between them. This CDR3 has 15 residues. In nucleotides, the CDR3 is TGTGCCAGCAGTCCTTACCCTCCAGTTAACTATGGCTACACCTTC. This translates into CASSPYPPVNYGYTF.

The chain carries TRBV6-1 and TRBJ2-1; the D gene is possibly TRBD1 (6 bases). V lost 2 bases to trimming and J lost 12 bases, with 23 bases between them. The germline CDR1 and CDR2 sequences are MNHNS and SASEGT. The CDR3 is 16 residues long. The CDR3, as DNA: TGTGCCAGCAGTGAACCCAGAGAACAGGGCTTGATGGGGCAGTTCTTC. Translated, it gives CASSEPREQGLMGQFF.

This chain joins TRBV9 and TRBJ1-3; 7 bases agree with TRBD1. V gave up 3 bases and J gave up 0 bases; unmatched junction bases: 9. The CDR3 spans 17 residues. Germline V CDR1 and CDR2: SGDLS, YYNGEE. The CDR3 DNA sequence: TGTGCCAGCAGCGACCATGACAGGGCCCGCTCTGGAAACACCATATATTTT. This gives the protein CASSDHDRARSGNTIYF.

The V and J genes are TRBV5-1 and TRBJ1-1, with a possible D match to TRBD1 (5 bases). The CDR3 sequence is 14 residues long. The germline V gene has CDR1 SGHRS and CDR2 YFSETQ. V gave up 5 bases and J gave up 1 base, with 12 bases separating them. The CDR3 sequence: CASRIAGGNTEAFF. DNA for the CDR3: TGCGCCAGCAGGATCGCGGGGGGGAACACTGAAGCTTTCTTT.

This sequence joins TRBV5-1 and TRBJ1-2; 11 positions agree with TRBD1. CDR3 size: 19 residues. Trimming removed 2 bases from V and 4 bases from J; junction bases left unmatched: 16. The germline V gene has CDR1 SGHRS and CDR2 YFSETQ. The CDR3 bases are TGCGCCAGCAGCTTTCTACCGGGACAGGGGGACCCGAAGATCTATGGCTACACCTTC. Its translation is CASSFLPGQGDPKIYGYTF.

The rearrangement joins TRBV30 to TRBJ2-1; D is possibly TRBD2 (5 bases). The CDR3 is made up of 17 amino acids. V lost 3 bases and J 3 bases, leaving 21 bases between the germline ends. The germline V gene encodes CDR1 GTSNPN and CDR2 SVGIG (reference sequence). CDR3 in DNA: TGTGCCTGGAGGTCCTCTTTCCGGGATGGCTTCTACAATGAGCAGTTCTTC. Translating gives CAWRSSFRDGFYNEQFF.

The chain is built from TRBV4-1 and TRBJ1-1; D is unclear. This CDR3 has 14 amino acids. CDR1 is MGHRA and CDR2 is YSYEKL in the germline V gene. V gave up 0 bases and J gave up 3 bases, with 8 bases separating them. CDR3: CASSQDLRDTEAFF. CDR3 nucleotide sequence: TGCGCCAGCAGCCAAGATCTGAGGGACACTGAAGCTTTCTTT.

A word on this clone: Other nucleotide sequences from this sample produce the same CDR3. The V call is TRBV9, the J call TRBJ2-1; 11 bases are shared with TRBD2. Germline loops: CDR1 SGDLS, CDR2 YYNGEE. The CDR3 sequence is 15 residues long. V lost 3 bases to trimming and J lost 7 bases; unmatched junction nucleotides: 6. The CDR3 spells CASSAVAGGYNEQFF. The CDR3 DNA reads as TGTGCCAGCAGCGCCGTAGCGGGGGGGTATAATGAGCAGTTCTTC. Filled out from reference TRBV9 and TRBJ2-1, the complete variable domain reads DSGVTQTPKHLITATGQRVTLRCSPRSGDLSVYWYQQSLDQGLQFLIQYYNGEERAKGNILERFSAQQFPDLHSELNLSSLELGDSALYFCASSAVAGGYNEQFFGPGTRLTVL.

This clone was recorded a few times. V usage is TRBV2 and J usage is TRBJ1-1; TRBD1 agrees at 7 bases. Germline V gene lookup returns CDR1 SNHLY and CDR2 FYNNEI. The CDR3 covers 16 residues. Trimming at V came to 0 bases and at J to 5 bases, leaving 9 bases not matched to a gene. The CDR3 bases are TGTGCCAGCAGTGAAGCGTTCAAGGGGGCGCAGACTGAAGCTTTCTTT. It yields the protein CASSEAFKGAQTEAFF. Together with reference TRBV2 and TRBJ1-1, the CDR3 gives the full variable domain: EPEVTQTPSHQVTQMGQEVILRCVPISNHLYFYWYRQILGQKVEFLVSFYNNEISEKSEIFDDQFSVERPDGSNFTLKIRSTKLEDSAMYFCASSEAFKGAQTEAFFGQGTRLTVV.

As to this clone: Sequence at one end of the junction differs from germline and may be a read error. The genes are TRBV2 and TRBJ2-7; 9 bases fit TRBD1. The CDR3 runs 14 residues. The V gene's germline CDR1 is SNHLY and CDR2 FYNNEI. Here the CDR3 DNA reads TGTGCCAGCAGCGAAGACAGGGGGATCTACGAGCAGTACTTC. Translating it yields CASSEDRGIYEQYF.

This clone was counted a single time. The V and J genes are TRBV15 and TRBJ1-6, with a possible D match to TRBD1 (6 bases). This CDR3 is 16 amino acids long. The germline CDR1 and CDR2 sequences are LNHNV and YYDKDF (reference sequence). Trimming stripped 0 bases from V and 8 bases from J, with 14 bases between. CDR3 loop: CATSRDRDTRHSPLHF. The CDR3 bases are TGTGCCACCAGCAGAGACCGGGACACACGGCATTCACCCCTCCACTTT. The full variable domain, with the rest looked up from reference TRBV15 and TRBJ1-6, is DAMVIQNPRYQVTQFGKPVTLSCSQTLNHNVMYWYQQKSSQAPKLLFHYYDKDFNNEADTPDNFQSRRPNTSFCFLDIRSPGLGDTAMYLCATSRDRDTRHSPLHFGNGTRLTVT.

The chain links TRBV6-5 to TRBJ2-7; 9 bases align to TRBD2. The CDR3 length is 15 residues. Germline assignment: CDR1 MNHEY and CDR2 SVGAGI. Trimming took 6 bases from V and 4 from J; bases not matched to a gene: 10. The CDR3 loop is CASRPSGAGGYEQYF. The CDR3 coding sequence is TGTGCCAGCAGACCCAGTGGGGCGGGGGGGTACGAGCAGTACTTC.

The chain employs TRBV5-6 and TRBJ1-2, with D perhaps TRBD1 (6 bases). CDR1 and CDR2 (germline): SGHDT, YYEEEE. V lost 0 bases to trimming and J lost 7 bases, with 13 bases between them. The CDR3 length is 14 residues. The CDR3 DNA sequence: TGTGCCAGCAGCTTGGTTAGGGCAGGGGCTGGCTACACCTTC. Encoded protein: CASSLVRAGAGYTF.

V gene TRBV27 combines with J gene TRBJ2-1, with 10 bases aligning to TRBD1. Trimming took 0 bases from V and 4 from J; bases not matched to a gene: 9. The germline CDR1 and CDR2 sequences are MNHEY and SMNVEV (reference sequence). The CDR3 length is 18 residues. This CDR3 reads CASSLSFLRTGGYNEQFF. DNA for the CDR3: TGTGCCAGCAGTTTATCTTTTTTGAGGACAGGGGGTTACAATGAGCAGTTCTTC.

This chain connects TRBV18 to TRBJ2-1; no definite D call. The CDR3 totals 12 residues. Trimming shortened V by 3 bases and J by 5 bases, and 5 bases separated the two germline ends. Germline V gene lookup returns CDR1 KGHSH and CDR2 LQKENI. The CDR3 sequence: CASSPSDNEQFF. The CDR3 DNA reads TGTGCCAGCTCACCGAGCGACAATGAGCAGTTCTTC. The variable domain in full, completed from reference TRBV18 and TRBJ2-1, reads NAGVMQNPRHLVRRRGQEARLRCSPMKGHSHVYWYRQLPEEGLKFMVYLQKENIIDESGMPKERFSAEFPKEGPSILRIQQVVRGDSAAYFCASSPSDNEQFFGPGTRLTVL.

The J gene is TRBJ1-5, the V gene TRBV19, with D perhaps matching TRBD1 (6 bases). Trimming removed 7 bases at V and 4 bases at J, with 14 bases between. From germline, CDR1 is LNHDA and CDR2 SQIVND (reference sequence). The CDR3 is 14 amino acids. The CDR3 loop reads CASKTGLTNQPQHF. The CDR3 coding sequence is TGTGCCAGTAAAACAGGGTTAACAAATCAGCCCCAGCATTTT.

A remark on this clone: This may arise from a read error, as a much more abundant clone is one base away. The chain has TRBV11-2 and TRBJ2-7; 7 bases match TRBD1. This CDR3 has 12 residues. V lost 3 bases and J lost 4; bases outside the gene matches: 0. Germline V gives CDR1 SGHAT, CDR2 FQNNGV. The CDR3 here is CASSLTGYEQYF. CDR3 nucleotides: TGTGCCAGCAGCTTGACAGGGTACGAGCAGTACTTC.

The V gene is TRBV11-3, the J gene TRBJ2-7; 7 bases match TRBD2. This CDR3 has 14 amino acids. V shed 5 bases, J shed 3 bases, and the junction held 7 bases outside the gene matches. The germline gives CDR1 SGHNT, CDR2 YENEEA. CDR3 loop: CASSPGTTDYEQYF. The CDR3, as DNA: TGTGCCAGCAGCCCGGGGACTACCGACTACGAGCAGTACTTC. Based on the CDR3 plus reference TRBV11-3 and TRBJ2-7, the full variable domain is EAGVVQSPRYKIIEKKQPVAFWCNPISGHNTLYWYLQNLGQGPELLIRYENEEAVDDSQLPKDRFSAERLKGVDSTLKIQPAELGDSAVYLCASSPGTTDYEQYFGPGTRLTVT.

The chain recombines TRBV6-6 with TRBJ1-1; a weak D match, TRBD1 (5 bases). V lost 6 bases and J 3 bases, leaving 11 bases between the germline ends. The germline V gene encodes CDR1 MNHNY and CDR2 SVGAGI (reference sequence). The CDR3 length is 13 residues. The CDR3 DNA is TGTGCCAGCAGGGGGACGGGAGACACTGAAGCTTTCTTT. This translates into CASRGTGDTEAFF.

This clone was counted only a few times. This sequence joins TRBV25-1 and TRBJ1-5; possible D gene TRBD1, 5 bases. CDR1 is MGHDK, CDR2 SYGVNS, per germline. The CDR3 length is 14 residues. V was clipped by 5 bases and J by 0 bases, with 8 bases between them. CDR3 nucleotide sequence: TGTGCCAGCAGTCAGGGCTTTAGCAATCAGCCCCAGCATTTT. Its translation: CASSQGFSNQPQHF.

The chain joins TRBV7-9 to TRBJ2-2; unclear D gene. The V gene's germline CDR1 is SEHNR and CDR2 FQNEAQ (reference sequence). The CDR3 loop spans 15 amino acids. Trimming removed 2 bases at V and 0 bases at J, with 7 bases between. The CDR3: CASSLRQANTGELFF. DNA of the CDR3: TGTGCCAGCAGCTTACGGCAGGCGAACACCGGGGAGCTGTTTTTT.